This T cell receptor beta chain was sequenced during a study of T cell changes during pregnancy in multiple sclerosis. CDR1 LGHNA and CDR2 YSLEER come from the germline V gene. The length of the CDR3 is 17 residues. Germline trimming cut 2 bases from V and 3 bases from J; bases unmatched to any gene: 4. Sequenced by immunoSEQ multiplex PCR; TCRdb stores in-frame clones only, minus some. The data show around 32,000 clones, with 90% to 95% seen just once and 3% to 4% held by the top ten. J is TRBJ2-1 and V is TRBV4-3; 13 bases agree with TRBD2. This receptor was taken from a female donor in good health, enrolled as a control in a pregnancy study. Sequencing was performed on CD8+ T cells from peripheral blood mononuclear cells, taken in the second trimester of pregnancy. The CDR3 region is CASSQTSGGAIYNEQFF. The CDR3 DNA is TGCGCCAGCAGCCAAACTAGCGGGGGGGCCATCTACAATGAGCAGTTCTTC.